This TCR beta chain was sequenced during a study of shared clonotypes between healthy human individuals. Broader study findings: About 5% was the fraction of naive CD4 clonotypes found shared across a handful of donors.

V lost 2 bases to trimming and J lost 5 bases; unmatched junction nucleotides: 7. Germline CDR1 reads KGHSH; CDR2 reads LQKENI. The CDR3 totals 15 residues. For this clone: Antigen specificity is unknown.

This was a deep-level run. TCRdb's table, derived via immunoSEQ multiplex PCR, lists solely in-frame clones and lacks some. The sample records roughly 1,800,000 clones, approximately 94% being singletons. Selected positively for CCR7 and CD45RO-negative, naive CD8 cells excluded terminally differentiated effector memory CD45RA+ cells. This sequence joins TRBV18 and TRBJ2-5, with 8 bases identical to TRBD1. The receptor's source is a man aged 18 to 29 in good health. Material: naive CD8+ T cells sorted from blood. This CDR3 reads CASSPEDRAFETQYF. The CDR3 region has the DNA TGTGCCAGCTCACCAGAGGACAGGGCCTTCGAGACCCAGTACTTC.